This TCR beta chain came from a study of beta chain features in type 1 diabetes. Approximately 0.11 L of blood, on average, came from one heparinised draw per donor. The CDR3 runs to 13 residues. V was trimmed by 4 bases and J by 4 bases, leaving 8 bases between them. Germline V gene data show CDR1 as SGHDN and CDR2 as FVKESK. Study results and limitations: Naive, central memory and regulatory TCRB repertoires appeared more similar among patients than healthy donors.

Isolated RNA was reverse transcribed in full, so expressed TCRB transcripts were sequenced. Clones were read by immunoSEQ multiplex PCR, and TCRdb kept only the in-frame ones, dropping some. The data show 810,000 or so clones, 15% to 20% seen once. This clone was seen more than once but under ten times. Its antigen is as yet unknown. Other nucleotide sequences in the sample specify the same CDR3. The sample taken for sequencing was naive CD4+ T cells from blood. The rearrangement uses TRBV14 and TRBJ2-1, with D maybe TRBD1 (5 bases). The clonotype comes from a woman younger than 35 in good health. The CDR3 coding sequence is TGTGCCAGCAGCCGAGACAGTTACAATGAGCAGTTCTTC. It codes for CASSRDSYNEQFF.